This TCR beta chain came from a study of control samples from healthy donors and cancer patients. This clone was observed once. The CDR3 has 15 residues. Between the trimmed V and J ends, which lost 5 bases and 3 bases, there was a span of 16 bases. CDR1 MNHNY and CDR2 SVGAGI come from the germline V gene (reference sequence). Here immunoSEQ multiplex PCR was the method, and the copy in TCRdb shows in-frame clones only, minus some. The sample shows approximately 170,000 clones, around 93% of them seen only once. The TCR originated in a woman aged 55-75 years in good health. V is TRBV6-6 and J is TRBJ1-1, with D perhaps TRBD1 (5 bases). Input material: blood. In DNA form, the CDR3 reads TGTGCCAGCAGTCGTGGGGGGTCCATCGACACTGAAGCTTTCTTT. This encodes CASSRGGSIDTEAFF.